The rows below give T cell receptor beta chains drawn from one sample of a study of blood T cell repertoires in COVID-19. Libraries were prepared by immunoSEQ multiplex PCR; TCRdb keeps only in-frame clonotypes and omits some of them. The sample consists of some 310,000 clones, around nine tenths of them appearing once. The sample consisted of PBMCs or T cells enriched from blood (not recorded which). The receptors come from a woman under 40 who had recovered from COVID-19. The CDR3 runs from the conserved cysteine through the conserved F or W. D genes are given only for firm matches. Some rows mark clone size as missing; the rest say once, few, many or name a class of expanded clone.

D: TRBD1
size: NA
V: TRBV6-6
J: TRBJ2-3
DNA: TGTGCCAGCAGTTACCTACCGGGACAGGGGACAGATACGCAGTATTTT
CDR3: CASSYLPGQGTDTQYF

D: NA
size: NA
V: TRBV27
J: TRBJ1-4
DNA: TGTGCCAGCAGTTTGATGGGGAGTCGGGAAAAACTGTTTTTT
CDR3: CASSLMGSREKLFF

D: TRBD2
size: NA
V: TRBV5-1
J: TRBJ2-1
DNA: TGCGCCAGCAGCACTTCACCAGCGGGAGGGTCCCACAATGAGCAGTTCTTC
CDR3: CASSTSPAGGSHNEQFF

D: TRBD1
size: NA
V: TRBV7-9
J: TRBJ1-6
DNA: TGTGCCAGCAGCCCCGGGACAGCCGGAACGACCCTCCACTTT
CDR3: CASSPGTAGTTLHF

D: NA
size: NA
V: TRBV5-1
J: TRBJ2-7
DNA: TGCGCCAGCAGCTTGGATTCAGGGGTGGACATCTACGAGCAGTACTTC
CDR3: CASSLDSGVDIYEQYF

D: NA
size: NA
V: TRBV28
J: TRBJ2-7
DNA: TGTGCCAGCAGCCGAGCGATAGGAGTAGAGGACGAGCAGTACTTC
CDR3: CASSRAIGVEDEQYF

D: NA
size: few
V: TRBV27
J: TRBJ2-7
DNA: TGTGCCAGCAGTTTGGGTGGGCCCTACGAGCAGTACTTC
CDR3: CASSLGGPYEQYF

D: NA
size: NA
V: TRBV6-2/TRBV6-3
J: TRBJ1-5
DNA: TGTGCCAGCAGTTACACCGGGATCTATAGCAATCAGCCCCAGCATTTT
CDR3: CASSYTGIYSNQPQHF

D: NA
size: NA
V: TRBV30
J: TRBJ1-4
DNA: TGTGCCTGGAGTCCTGGACAGATCTCAACTAATGAAAAACTGTTTTTT
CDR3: CAWSPGQISTNEKLFF

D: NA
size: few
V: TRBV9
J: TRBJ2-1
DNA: TGTGCCAGCAGCCATAACCGAGGGCCGGGATACAATGAGCAGTTCTTC
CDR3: CASSHNRGPGYNEQFF

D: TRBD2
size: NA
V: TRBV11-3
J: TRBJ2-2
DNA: TGTGCCAGCAGCTTGCTCCCTAGCGGGGTGAACACCGGGGAGCTGTTTTTT
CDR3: CASSLLPSGVNTGELFF

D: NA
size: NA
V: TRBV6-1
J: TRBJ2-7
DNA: TGTGCCAGCAGTGAAGGGACTTATACGACCTACGAGCAGTACTTC
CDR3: CASSEGTYTTYEQYF

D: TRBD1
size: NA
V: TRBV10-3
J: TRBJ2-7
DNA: TGTGCCACCAACAGGGGGCAGGAGCAGTACTTC
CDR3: CATNRGQEQYF

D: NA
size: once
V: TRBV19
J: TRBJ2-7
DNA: TGTGCCAGTAGTATAGCAGGGGACTCCTACGAGCAGTACTTC
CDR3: CASSIAGDSYEQYF

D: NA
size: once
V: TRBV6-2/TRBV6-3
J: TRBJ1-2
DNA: TGTGCCAGCAGTTACTCGGGGGAGGCTGGTGGCTACACCTTC
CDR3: CASSYSGEAGGYTF

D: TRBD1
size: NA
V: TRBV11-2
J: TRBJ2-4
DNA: TGTGCCAGCAGCTTGGGGACAGCGATAGGCATTCAGTACTTC
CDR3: CASSLGTAIGIQYF

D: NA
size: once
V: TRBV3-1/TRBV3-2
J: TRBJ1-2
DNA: TGTGCCAGCAGCCAAGGGGTTCAGGGCGTGGGCTACACCTTC
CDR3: CASSQGVQGVGYTF

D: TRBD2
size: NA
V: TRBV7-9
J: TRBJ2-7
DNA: TGTGCCAGCAGCTTGGGGCTAGCGGGCGCCTACGAGCAGTACTTC
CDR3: CASSLGLAGAYEQYF

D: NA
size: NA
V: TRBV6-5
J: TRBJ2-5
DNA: TGTGCCAGCACCTCATCCAGGGACACTCCGCAGTACTTC
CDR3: CASTSSRDTPQYF

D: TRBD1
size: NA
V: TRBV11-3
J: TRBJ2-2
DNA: TGTGCCAGCAGCTTATTAGGAGACAGGGGTGCCGGGGAGCTGTTTTTT
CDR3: CASSLLGDRGAGELFF

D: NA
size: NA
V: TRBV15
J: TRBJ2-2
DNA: TGTGCCACCAGCAGAGAACAGGCGAACACCGGGGAGCTGTTTTTT
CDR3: CATSREQANTGELFF

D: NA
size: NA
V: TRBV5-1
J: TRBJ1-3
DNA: TGCGCCAGCAGCTGGAACCGGCAGGGCGGGGACACCATATATTTT
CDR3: CASSWNRQGGDTIYF